This T cell receptor beta chain was profiled in a study of blood T cells in healthy people across ages. This clonotype showed up many times. Every participating donor contributed about 10 milliliters of peripheral blood through a draw. The authors extracted at least 5.5 micrograms of total RNA per sample. Alongside a J-beta primer mix, a sample-barcoded 5' primer served in a second PCR lasting about 7 to 11 cycles. MiXCR, applied by TCRdb to the 5' RACE reads, yields one record per CDR3 protein. The data show some 1 million distinct CDR3 sequences, 35% to 55% seen once. The germline V gene has CDR1 SGHTA and CDR2 FQGTGA. This CDR3 is built from 16 residues. J lost 2 bases, V lost 4 bases, and 5 bases had no gene match.

The clonotype originates from a woman in her sixties or seventies in good health. Sequencing input: blood. J is TRBJ2-3 and V is TRBV7-3; 11 bases are shared with TRBD2. The CDR3 nucleotides read TGTGCCAGCAGCTCAGGGACTAGCGGAAACACAGATACGCAGTATTTT. This codes for CASSSGTSGNTDTQYF.